This T cell receptor beta chain originates from a study of CD8+ T cells in alopecia areata. Whole-study context: Among treated patients, oral tofacitinib was administered at 5 to 10 mg twice daily.

RNA extraction was followed by reverse transcription into cDNA, which acted as the sequencing template. Some clones are missing from TCRdb's copy, which holds only in-frame ones; the method was immunoSEQ multiplex PCR. The sample carries 140,000 to 150,000 clones, roughly 44% recorded once. This clone was seen a handful of times. Peripheral blood, together with lesional scalp punch biopsies, was collected from alopecia areata patients. This sequence originates from a human donor with alopecia areata. Source material: CD4+ T cells sorted from blood.

CDR3 loop: CSVEMDWTYEQYF. The CDR3, as DNA: TGCAGCGTTGAAATGGACTGGACCTACGAGCAGTACTTC. J is TRBJ2-7 and V is TRBV29-1; possible D gene TRBD2, 5 bases. Germline V lookup: CDR1 SQVTM, CDR2 ANQGSEA. The V end was cut by 2 bases, the J end by 2 bases, with 10 bases between. This CDR3 has 13 amino acids.